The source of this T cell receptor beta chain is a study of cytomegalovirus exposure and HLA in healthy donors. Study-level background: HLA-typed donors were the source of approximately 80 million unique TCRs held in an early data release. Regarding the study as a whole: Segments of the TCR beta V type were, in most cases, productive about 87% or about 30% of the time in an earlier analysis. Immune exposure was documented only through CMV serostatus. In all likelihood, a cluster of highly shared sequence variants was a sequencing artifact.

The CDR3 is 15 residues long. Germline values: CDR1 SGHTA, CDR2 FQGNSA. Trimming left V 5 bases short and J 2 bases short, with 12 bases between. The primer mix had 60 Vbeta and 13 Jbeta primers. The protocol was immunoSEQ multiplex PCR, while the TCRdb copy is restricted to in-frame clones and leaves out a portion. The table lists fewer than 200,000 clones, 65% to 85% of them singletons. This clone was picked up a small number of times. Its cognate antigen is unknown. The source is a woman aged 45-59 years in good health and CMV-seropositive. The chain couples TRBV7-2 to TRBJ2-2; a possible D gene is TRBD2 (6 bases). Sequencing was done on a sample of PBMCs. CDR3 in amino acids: CASSATGLNTGELFF. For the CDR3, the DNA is TGTGCCAGCAGCGCCACGGGACTTAACACCGGGGAGCTGTTTTTT.